These T cell receptor beta chains were read from a single sample in a study of T cells expressing NK-cell markers. TCRdb re-analyzed the 5' RACE reads; it lists each CDR3 protein once, without DNA. This sample's table has roughly 420,000 distinct CDR3 sequences. Input material: blood T cells: a sorted CD56 or NKG2C T cell subset, CD4+ or CD8+ T cells, or bulk PBMC T cells (not recorded which). All receptors come from a woman aged 18 to 75 in good health. CDR3s include the opening cysteine and the closing phenylalanine or tryptophan.

TRBJ2-5,TRBV20-1,CSARSRRLIQETQYF
TRBJ2-7,TRBV7-3,CASSVTRGYEQYF
TRBJ1-6,TRBV12-3/TRBV12-4,CASSFGGNNSPLHF
TRBJ1-2,TRBV12-3/TRBV12-4,CASSAGLGGYTF
TRBJ2-3,TRBV6-1,CASRRGLGTDTQYF
TRBJ1-3,TRBV20-1,CSASQQVDTIYF
TRBJ2-3,TRBV5-4,CASSSWGAAGARTDTQYF
TRBJ2-1,TRBV25-1,CASSAAGGWDEQFF
TRBJ2-2,TRBV12-3/TRBV12-4,CASTLPGQGVTGELFF
TRBJ2-2,TRBV2,CASTRDYTGELFF
TRBJ2-4,TRBV12-3/TRBV12-4,CASSPGGVKNIQYF
TRBJ2-1,TRBV6-5,CASSSPGVHSYNEQFF
TRBJ1-3,TRBV20-1,CSTYVAAGNTIYF
TRBJ2-1,TRBV4-3,CASSRNLAGVNNEQFF
TRBJ2-5,TRBV27,CASSPQTRQETQYF
TRBJ2-1,TRBV19,CASSVIAGDNEQFF
TRBJ1-2,TRBV12-3/TRBV12-4,CASSSRDGSLNYGYTF
TRBJ2-1,TRBV29-1,CSKREGSYNEQFF
TRBJ1-5,TRBV6-4,CASRDGFSNQPQHF
TRBJ2-2,TRBV27,CASSIRQTANTGELFF
TRBJ1-3,TRBV7-2,CASSLEFGSGNTIYF
TRBJ1-6,TRBV20-1,CSARDRGGLGSPLHF
TRBJ2-3,TRBV15,CATSRDGGGKDTQYF
TRBJ2-5,TRBV5-1,CASTGTSGRAETQYF
TRBJ2-1,TRBV4-3,CASSQDSRGGVSYNEQFF
TRBJ2-1,TRBV30,CAWSSARYNEQFF
TRBJ2-1,TRBV15,CATRKGSSYNEQFF
TRBJ1-6,TRBV5-5,CASSWTDGNSPLHF
TRBJ2-1,TRBV7-2,CASSGGGAATYNEQFF
TRBJ1-1,TRBV21-1,CASSKGGIGHPEDTEAFF
TRBJ2-3,TRBV11-2,CASSPTVGTDTQYF
TRBJ2-1,TRBV4-3,CASSQGHRLDEQFF
TRBJ1-6,TRBV25-1,CASSEARAYNSPLHF
TRBJ1-2,TRBV6-5,CASRLPKGGYTF
TRBJ2-7,TRBV5-1,CASSLVSEPTTNYEQYF
TRBJ2-1,TRBV12-3/TRBV12-4,CASSSGGGFLEQFF
TRBJ2-1,TRBV24-1,CATSDPGLAGEGEQFF
TRBJ2-3,TRBV7-6,CASSHTPERERFTDTQYF
TRBJ2-7,TRBV11-2,CASSFLSAAYEQYF
TRBJ2-5,TRBV6-2/TRBV6-3,CASSPGTGLRETQYF
TRBJ1-3,TRBV12-3/TRBV12-4,CASSSLDGHSGNTIYF
TRBJ1-5,TRBV7-2,CASSLGWQGNNQPQHF
TRBJ2-7,TRBV12-3/TRBV12-4,CASSLFPPGLAVYEQYF
TRBJ2-7,TRBV10-2,CASSDRGYEQYF
TRBJ1-3,TRBV6-1,CASTPTNPSGNTIYF
TRBJ1-1,TRBV6-5,CASSYSLGGTLNTEAFF
TRBJ2-3,TRBV6-5,CASSYSSGEGANTDTQYF
TRBJ1-2,TRBV29-1,CSVGGPSIYGYTF
TRBJ1-5,TRBV7-2,CASRLQGNQPQHF